This TCR beta chain stems from a study of T cell repertoires in cytomegalovirus infection. Study context: CMV epitopes, recently identified HLA-C-restricted and well-studied HLA-B-restricted, were used.

MiXCR, run by TCRdb on the reads, gives a single entry per CDR3 protein. Here the sample spans 200,000 to 250,000 distinct CDR3 sequences, around 40% being singletons. Looked up from germline, CDR1 is MNHEY and CDR2 is SMNVEV (reference sequence). V was shortened by 8 bases and J by 0 bases, with 13 bases between the two germline ends. The CDR3 totals 14 residues. A few counts support this clonotype. What it binds is not known. The TCR was taken from a human donor in good health (CMV status not recorded). Some clones in this sample may be carry-over from other donors' samples. The material sequenced was CD8+ T cells from cultured PBMCs, taken from culture after CMV antigen stimulation. This rearrangement joins TRBV27 to TRBJ1-2; D possibly corresponds to TRBD1 (5 bases). CDR3 sequence reads: CASGPRGTNYGYTF. The CDR3 nucleotides read TGTGCCAGCGGACCGCGGGGGACTAACTATGGCTACACCTTC.